This T cell receptor (beta chain) comes out of a study of post-analysis software for immune sequencing data. Study summary: Several disease courses (relapsing-remitting, secondary progressive and progressive-relapsing) of multiple sclerosis were included. Study conclusions and caveats: Strong co-clustering by F measure was evident for samples that had been prepared in the same batch. Elevated frequency relative to controls characterized several TRBV segments in patients, TRBV5-6, TRBV5-1 and TRBV20-1 among them. Multiple sclerosis patients showed significantly lower normalized Chao1 diversity than controls did.

About this clonotype itself: The target antigen is unknown.

The CDR3 consists of 16 residues. V dropped 0 bases and J dropped 1 base, with 11 bases sitting between them. The germline gives CDR1 MNHEY, CDR2 SMNVEV (reference sequence). Included in the TCR beta cDNA libraries were unique molecular identifiers. From approximately 0.95 to 9.8 million T cells, about 500,000 cDNA molecules were obtained. One entry per CDR3 protein results from TCRdb running MiXCR on the PCR reads. This sample carries roughly 870,000 distinct CDR3 sequences, under 70% of them seen once, and the ten largest clones take approximately 4.3%. This sequence originates from a girl between 5 and 17 years old with multiple sclerosis. The chain employs TRBV27 and TRBJ2-3; D remains unclear. Sequenced material: blood. The chain's CDR3 is CASSLSPDQRTDTQYF. The CDR3 region has the DNA TGTGCCAGCAGTTTATCTCCTGACCAACGCACAGATACGCAGTATTTT.